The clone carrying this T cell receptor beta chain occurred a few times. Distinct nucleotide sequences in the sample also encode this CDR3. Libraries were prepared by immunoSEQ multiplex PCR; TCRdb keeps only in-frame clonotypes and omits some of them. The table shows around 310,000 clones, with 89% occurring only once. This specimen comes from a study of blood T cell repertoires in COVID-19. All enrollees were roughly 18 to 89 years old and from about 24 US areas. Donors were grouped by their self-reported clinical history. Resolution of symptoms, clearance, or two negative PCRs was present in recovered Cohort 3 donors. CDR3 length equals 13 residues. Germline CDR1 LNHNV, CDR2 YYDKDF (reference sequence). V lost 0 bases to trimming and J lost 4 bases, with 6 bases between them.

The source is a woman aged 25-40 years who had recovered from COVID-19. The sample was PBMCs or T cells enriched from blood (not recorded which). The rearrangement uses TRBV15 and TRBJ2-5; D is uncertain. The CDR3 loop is CATSRDRGETQYF. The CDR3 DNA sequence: TGTGCCACCAGCAGAGATAGAGGAGAGACCCAGTACTTC. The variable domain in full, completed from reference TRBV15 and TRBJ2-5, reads DAMVIQNPRYQVTQFGKPVTLSCSQTLNHNVMYWYQQKSSQAPKLLFHYYDKDFNNEADTPDNFQSRRPNTSFCFLDIRSPGLGDTAMYLCATSRDRGETQYFGPGTRLLVL.